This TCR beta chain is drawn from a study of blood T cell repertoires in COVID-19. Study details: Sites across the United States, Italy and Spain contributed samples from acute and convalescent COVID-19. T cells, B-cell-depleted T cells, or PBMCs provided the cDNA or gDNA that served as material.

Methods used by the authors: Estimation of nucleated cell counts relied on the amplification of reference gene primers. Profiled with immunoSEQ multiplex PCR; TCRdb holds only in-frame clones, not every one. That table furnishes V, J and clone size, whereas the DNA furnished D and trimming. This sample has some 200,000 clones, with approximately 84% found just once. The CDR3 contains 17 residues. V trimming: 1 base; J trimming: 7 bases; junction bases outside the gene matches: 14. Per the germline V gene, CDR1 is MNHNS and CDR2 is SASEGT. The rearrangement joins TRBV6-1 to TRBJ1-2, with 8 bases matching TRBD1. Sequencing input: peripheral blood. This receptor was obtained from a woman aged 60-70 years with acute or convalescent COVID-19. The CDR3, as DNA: TGTGCCAGCAGTGAAGGCCTGGGACAGGCCTTACTGCGTGGCTACACCTTC. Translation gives CASSEGLGQALLRGYTF.